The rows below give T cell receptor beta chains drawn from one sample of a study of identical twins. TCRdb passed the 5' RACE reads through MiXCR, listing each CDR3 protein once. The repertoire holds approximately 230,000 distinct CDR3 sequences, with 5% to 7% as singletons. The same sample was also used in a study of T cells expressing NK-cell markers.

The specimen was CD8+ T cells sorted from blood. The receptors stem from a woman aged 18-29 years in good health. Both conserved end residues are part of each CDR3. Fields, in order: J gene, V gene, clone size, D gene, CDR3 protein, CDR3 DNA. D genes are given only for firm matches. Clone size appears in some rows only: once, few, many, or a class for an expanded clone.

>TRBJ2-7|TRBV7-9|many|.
CASSSARQPYEQYF
TGTGCCAGCAGCTCCGCTCGGCAGCCCTACGAGCAGTACTTC
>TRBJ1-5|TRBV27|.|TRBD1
CASSLGAGGNNQPQHF
TGTGCCAGCAGTCTAGGCGCAGGGGGCAACAATCAGCCCCAGCATTTT
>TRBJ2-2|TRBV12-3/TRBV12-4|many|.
CASSLAGGAGELFF
TGTGCCAGCAGTTTAGCGGGTGGGGCCGGGGAGCTGTTTTTT
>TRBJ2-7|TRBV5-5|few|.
CASSTGRTSYEQYF
TGTGCCAGCAGCACGGGACGGACCTCCTACGAGCAGTACTTC
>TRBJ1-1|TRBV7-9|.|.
CASSLDRSSEAFF
TGTGCCAGCAGCCTCGACAGGAGTAGTGAAGCTTTCTTT
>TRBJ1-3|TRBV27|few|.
CASRRAGAYGNTIYF
TGTGCCAGCAGACGAGCAGGGGCCTATGGAAACACCATATATTTT
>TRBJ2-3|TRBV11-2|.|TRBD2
CASRGLAVDSTDSQYF
TGTGCCAGCAGGGGACTAGCGGTAGATAGCACAGATTCGCAGTATTTT
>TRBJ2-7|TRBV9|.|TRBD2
CASSVGSSGREDEQYF
TGTGCCAGCAGCGTAGGGTCTAGCGGGAGGGAAGACGAGCAGTACTTC
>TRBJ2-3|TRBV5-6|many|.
CASSLEWRTDTQYF
TGTGCCAGCAGCTTGGAATGGCGAACAGATACGCAGTATTTT
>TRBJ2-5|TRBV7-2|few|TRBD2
CASSSTSGRPQETQYF
TGTGCCAGCAGCTCAACTAGCGGGAGGCCCCAAGAGACCCAGTACTTC
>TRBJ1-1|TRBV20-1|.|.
CSARRPIINIEAFF
TGCAGTGCTAGGCGACCGATAATCAACATTGAAGCTTTCTTT
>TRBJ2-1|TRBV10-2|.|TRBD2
CASSGASGSNEQFF
TGCGCCAGCAGTGGTGCTAGCGGGAGTAATGAGCAGTTCTTC
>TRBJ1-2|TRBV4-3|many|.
CASSPGWGGVDYGYTF
TGCGCCAGCAGCCCCGGATGGGGGGGAGTTGACTATGGCTACACCTTC
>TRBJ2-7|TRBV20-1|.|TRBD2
CSASPSGTPRYEQYF
TGCAGTGCTAGCCCTAGCGGGACCCCCCGGTACGAGCAGTACTTC
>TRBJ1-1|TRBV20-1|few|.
CSAHYPGIPDAFF
TGCAGTGCTCACTACCCAGGGATTCCTGATGCTTTCTTT
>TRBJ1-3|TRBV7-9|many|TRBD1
CASSSNRGRGGNTIYF
TGTGCCAGCAGCTCAAACAGGGGGCGAGGAGGAAACACCATATATTTT
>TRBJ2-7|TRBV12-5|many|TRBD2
CASGQPIAGSSYEQYF
TGTGCTAGTGGACAGCCTATAGCGGGGAGTTCCTACGAGCAGTACTTC
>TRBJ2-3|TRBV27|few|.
CASSPRGRITDTQYF
TGTGCCAGCAGTCCACGAGGCAGAATCACAGATACGCAGTATTTT
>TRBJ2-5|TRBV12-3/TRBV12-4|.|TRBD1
CASRGQGPQETQYF
TGTGCCAGCCGCGGACAGGGGCCCCAAGAGACCCAGTACTTC
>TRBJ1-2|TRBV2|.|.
CASRIEHREGPEYGYTF
TGTGCCAGCAGGATCGAACACAGGGAAGGGCCTGAGTATGGCTACACCTTC
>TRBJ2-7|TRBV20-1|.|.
CSASPGRGAYEQYF
TGCAGTGCCAGCCCCGGCAGAGGGGCCTACGAGCAGTACTTC
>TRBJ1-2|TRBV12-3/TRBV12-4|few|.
CASSPEGGGYGYTF
TGTGCCAGCAGTCCCGAGGGAGGGGGCTATGGCTACACCTTC
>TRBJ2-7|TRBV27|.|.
CASSLYPAGQDEQYF
TGTGCCAGCAGTTTATATCCCGCAGGGCAGGACGAGCAGTACTTC
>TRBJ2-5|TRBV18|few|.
CASSPVALFKAQETQYF
TGTGCCAGCTCACCAGTTGCACTCTTCAAGGCCCAAGAGACCCAGTACTTC
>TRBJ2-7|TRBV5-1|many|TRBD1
CASSWDRGGYEQYF
TGCGCCAGCAGCTGGGACAGGGGCGGCTACGAGCAGTACTTC
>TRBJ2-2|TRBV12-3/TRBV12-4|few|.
CASSLAGGPDTGELFF
TGTGCCAGCAGTTTAGCGGGGGGGCCCGACACCGGGGAGCTGTTTTTT
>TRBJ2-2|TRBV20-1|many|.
CSARDDETSNTGELFF
TGCAGTGCTAGAGATGATGAGACTTCGAACACCGGGGAGCTGTTTTTT
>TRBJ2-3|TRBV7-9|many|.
CASFLKGRGTDTQYF
TGTGCCAGCTTCCTTAAAGGCAGGGGTACAGATACGCAGTATTTT
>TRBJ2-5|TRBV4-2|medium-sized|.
CASSQDRSPTVTQYF
TGTGCCAGCAGCCAAGATCGCAGCCCTACCGTAACCCAGTACTTC